Listed here are 27 T cell receptor beta chains from one sample, sequenced in a study of CD8+ T cells in alopecia areata. Treatment reported: oral pan-JAK inhibitor, 5-10 mg twice daily. Isolated RNA was reverse transcribed into cDNA used as the sequencing template. The assay was immunoSEQ multiplex PCR, and TCRdb's table has in-frame clones only and misses some. The sample comprises about 90,000 clones, roughly 47% of which are singletons, and 18% rests with the top ten. The sequencing used CD8+ T cells sorted from blood, collected at week 24, from a patient treated with tofacitinib. All receptors come from a human donor with alopecia areata.

The V and J genes are TRBV15 and TRBJ2-2, with 8 bases fitting TRBD1. The length of the CDR3 is 16 residues. V lost 1 base to trimming and J lost 0 bases; unmatched junction nucleotides: 1. The germline V gene has CDR1 LNHNV and CDR2 YYDKDF (reference sequence). CDR3 DNA: TGTGCCACCAGCAGAGGGACAGGGCCGAACACCGGGGAGCTGTTTTTT. Translation gives CATSRGTGPNTGELFF.

As regards this clone: A read error may account for a junction end that differs from germline. The chain recombines TRBV6-5 with TRBJ2-5; 8 nucleotides agree with TRBD2. This CDR3 is built from 14 residues. Germline lookup yields CDR1 MNHEY and CDR2 SVGAGI. CDR3 nucleotides: TGTGCCAGCAGTTACTTGAGCGGGAGAGAGATCCAGTACTTC. It codes for CASSYLSGREIQYF.

A single count supports this clone. The V call is TRBV5-1, the J call TRBJ2-1; TRBD2 agrees at 7 bases. The junction had 5 bases not matched to a gene; V was cut back by 2 bases and J by 9 bases. Germline CDR1 reads SGHRS; CDR2 reads YFSETQ. The CDR3 contains 13 residues. CDR3 amino acids: CASSFVGEGEQFF. For the CDR3, the DNA is TGCGCCAGCAGCTTCGTAGGGGAGGGTGAGCAGTTCTTC.

The rearrangement joins TRBV9 to TRBJ2-7; 10 positions agree with TRBD1. Trimming took 3 bases from V and 4 from J; bases not matched to a gene: 7. CDR1 is SGDLS, CDR2 YYNGEE, per germline. The length of the CDR3 is 15 residues. CDR3 protein: CASSASPGQGYEQYF. The CDR3 DNA reads TGTGCCAGCAGCGCCAGTCCGGGACAGGGGTACGAGCAGTACTTC.

This clone came up a few times. This chain uses TRBV9 with TRBJ1-1, with TRBD1 identical over 7 bases. The germline gives CDR1 SGDLS, CDR2 YYNGEE. With V trimmed by 3 bases and J by 6 bases, 5 bases remained unmatched. The CDR3 has 13 amino acids. CDR3 amino acids: CASSAGGGSEAFF. CDR3 DNA: TGTGCCAGCAGCGCCGGAGGGGGCTCTGAAGCTTTCTTT.

The V call is TRBV6-5, the J call TRBJ1-2, with D possibly being TRBD1 (5 bases). Trimming cost V 8 bases and J 4 bases, with 8 bases left between them. Looked up from germline, CDR1 is MNHEY and CDR2 is SVGAGI. This CDR3 is built from 11 residues. CDR3 protein: CASFTGYGYTF. CDR3 sequence (DNA): TGTGCCAGCTTCACAGGCTATGGCTACACCTTC.

The chain employs TRBV7-8 and TRBJ1-5; no clear D gene. V shed 4 bases and J shed 2 bases, with 9 bases lying between them. The V gene's germline CDR1 is SGHVS and CDR2 FQNEAQ. This CDR3 region has 14 residues. CDR3 nucleotides: TGTGCCAGCAGCTGGCCCGGGGGCAATCAGCCCCAGCATTTT. Translated: CASSWPGGNQPQHF.

This clone was observed many times. V is TRBV19 and J is TRBJ2-1, with D possibly TRBD1 on 6 matching bases. Germline V lookup: CDR1 LNHDA, CDR2 SQIVND (reference sequence). The CDR3 has 14 residues. The V end lost 5 bases, the J end lost 8 bases, and 16 bases lay between the germline ends. CDR3 DNA: TGTGCCAGTAGTCCTAGTTGGACAGTGGATGAGCAGTTCTTC. Translation gives CASSPSWTVDEQFF. Together with reference TRBV19 and TRBJ2-1, the CDR3 gives the full variable domain: DGGITQSPKYLFRKEGQNVTLSCEQNLNHDAMYWYRQDPGQGLRLIYYSQIVNDFQKGDIAEGYSVSREKKESFPLTVTSAQKNPTAFYLCASSPSWTVDEQFFGPGTRLTVL.

This clone was counted a single time. This sequence joins TRBV29-1 and TRBJ1-5, with D tentatively TRBD1 (5 bases). Germline V lookup: CDR1 SQVTM, CDR2 ANQGSEA. Trimming removed 4 bases at V and 6 bases at J, with 19 bases between. The CDR3 is 15 amino acids. The chain's CDR3 is CSVVVFGDDSQPQHF. CDR3 bases: TGCAGCGTTGTGGTGTTCGGGGACGACAGTCAGCCCCAGCATTTT.

This clone was observed a handful of times. The chain employs TRBV27 and TRBJ1-5; D is uncertain. Trimming left V 3 bases short and J 1 base short, with 7 bases between. Germline CDR1 reads MNHEY; CDR2 reads SMNVEV (reference sequence). CDR3 length: 14 residues. CDR3 protein: CASSLLGSNQPQHF. Written as DNA, the CDR3 is TGTGCCAGCAGTTTGTTAGGGAGCAATCAGCCCCAGCATTTT.

J is TRBJ2-2 and V is TRBV14, with TRBD2 matching over 7 bases. Germline V gene sequence: CDR1 SGHDN, CDR2 FVKESK. There are 16 residues in the CDR3. Trimming at V came to 2 bases and at J to 4 bases, leaving 7 bases not matched to a gene. CDR3 protein: CASSQRVAGVTGELFF. The DNA of the CDR3 is TGTGCCAGCAGCCAACGTGTCGCGGGAGTCACCGGGGAGCTGTTTTTT. The full variable domain, completed using reference TRBV14 and TRBJ2-2, is EAGVTQFPSHSVIEKGQTVTLRCDPISGHDNLYWYRRVMGKEIKFLLHFVKESKQDESGMPNNRFLAERTGGTYSTLKVQPAELEDSGVYFCASSQRVAGVTGELFFGEGSRLTVL.

V gene TRBV18 combines with J gene TRBJ2-2; D call uncertain. V was clipped by 1 base and J by 7 bases, with 19 bases between them. The germline CDR1 and CDR2 sequences are KGHSH and LQKENI. CDR3 length: 17 amino acids. The CDR3, as DNA: TGTGCCAGCTCACCACAGCTTTGGGCTAGTGGAATCGGGGAGCTGTTTTTT. Its translation is CASSPQLWASGIGELFF.

This clone was detected a few times. This chain joins TRBV7-9 and TRBJ2-6, with D maybe TRBD1 (6 bases). CDR3 size: 14 residues. Germline values: CDR1 SEHNR, CDR2 FQNEAQ (reference sequence). Between the trimmed V and J ends, which lost 5 bases and 4 bases, there was a span of 9 bases. Written as DNA, the CDR3 is TGTGCCAGCAGCAGGGGGACGGGGGCCAACGTCCTGACTTTC. This gives the protein CASSRGTGANVLTF. Full variable domain (missing parts from reference TRBV7-9 and TRBJ2-6): DTGVSQNPRHKITKRGQNVTFRCDPISEHNRLYWYRQTLGQGPEFLTYFQNEAQLEKSRLLSDRFSAERPKGSFSTLEIQRTEQGDSAMYLCASSRGTGANVLTFGAGSRLTVL.

The J gene is TRBJ2-5, the V gene TRBV29-1, with 14 nucleotides matching TRBD2. The CDR3 is 16 residues long. Germline trimming cut 6 bases from V and 0 bases from J; bases unmatched to any gene: 6. CDR1 is SQVTM and CDR2 is ANQGSEA in the germline V gene. CDR3 protein: CSVAGLAGAHQETQYF. CDR3 coding DNA: TGCAGCGTGGCGGGACTAGCGGGAGCCCACCAAGAGACCCAGTACTTC.

The chain recombines TRBV7-9 with TRBJ2-5; tentative D call: TRBD2 (5 bases). This CDR3 region has 13 residues. CDR1 is SEHNR and CDR2 is FQNEAQ in the germline V gene (reference sequence). V lost 5 bases, J lost 4 bases, and 11 bases lay in between. The CDR3 nucleotides read TGTGCCAGCAGCACCACCGGAGGAGAGACCCAGTACTTC. Amino acids: CASSTTGGETQYF.

This sequence joins TRBV19 and TRBJ2-5, with TRBD1 identical over 8 bases. Germline V lookup: CDR1 LNHDA, CDR2 SQIVND (reference sequence). The ends lost 5 bases at V and 0 bases at J; junction bases unmatched: 8. The CDR3 covers 16 residues. The DNA for the CDR3 is TGTGCCAGTAGTCCCGGGGACAGGAAGTACCAAGAGACCCAGTACTTC. Protein: CASSPGDRKYQETQYF.

V is TRBV20-1 and J is TRBJ1-2; no firm D call. CDR3 size: 11 residues. Germline loops: CDR1 DFQATT, CDR2 SNEGSKA (reference sequence). CDR3 loop: CSAHGEGGYTF. In nucleotides, the CDR3 is TGCAGCGCCCACGGGGAAGGCGGCTACACCTTC.

In this sample, this clone turned up a few times. A read error may be the cause here, since a much bigger clone is one base away. The V and J genes are TRBV5-8 and TRBJ2-1, with a tentative D call TRBD2 (5 bases). Germline loops: CDR1 SGHTS, CDR2 YDEGEE. The CDR3 sequence is 13 residues long. CDR3 region: CASSQEGSNEQFF. DNA for the CDR3: TGCGCCAGCAGCCAAGAGGGTTCCAATGAGCAGTTCTTC.

The chain carries TRBV13 and TRBJ2-5; unclear D gene. V dropped 3 bases and J dropped 4 bases, with 6 bases sitting between them. The germline gives CDR1 PRHDT, CDR2 FYEKMQ (reference sequence). The CDR3 runs to 12 residues. The CDR3 is CASSFLRETQYF. DNA for the CDR3: TGTGCCAGCAGCTTCCTCAGAGAGACCCAGTACTTC.

In its sample, this clone was seen a few times. The gene calls are TRBV11-2 and TRBJ1-2; weak D call: TRBD1 (6 bases). V lost 1 base and J lost 6, with 9 bases in between. In germline, CDR1 is SGHAT, CDR2 FQNNGV. This CDR3 has 13 amino acids. This CDR3 reads CASSLVRGDGYTF. CDR3 coding DNA: TGTGCCAGCAGCTTAGTCAGGGGCGATGGCTACACCTTC.

This chain joins TRBV25-1 and TRBJ1-5; D may be TRBD1 (5 bases). Germline V gives CDR1 MGHDK, CDR2 SYGVNS. The CDR3 extends over 14 amino acids. V shed 1 base and J shed 4 bases, with 8 bases lying between them. CDR3 sequence (DNA): TGTGCCAGCAGTGAATGGGGGGGTAATCAGCCCCAGCATTTT. Encoded protein: CASSEWGGNQPQHF.

This clone was detected only a few times. The V and J genes are TRBV19 and TRBJ2-7; D not certain. The CDR3 spans 13 residues. The V gene's germline CDR1 is LNHDA and CDR2 SQIVND (reference sequence). V was clipped by 1 base and J by 5 bases, with 9 bases between them. The CDR3 protein is CASSIAVQDEQYF. CDR3 sequence (DNA): TGTGCCAGTAGTATAGCCGTTCAGGACGAGCAGTACTTC.

This clone has only a few counts. The chain is built from TRBV7-3 and TRBJ2-1; TRBD2 matches at 7 bases. The V gene's germline CDR1 is SGHTA and CDR2 FQGTGA. The CDR3 is 16 amino acids. Trimming took 5 bases from V and 6 from J; bases not matched to a gene: 13. DNA of the CDR3: TGTGCCAGCAGCCCCGAGGGGCGGGAGAACGCCAATGAGCAGTTCTTC. Amino acid sequence: CASSPEGRENANEQFF.

This chain connects TRBV29-1 to TRBJ2-1; 10 bases are a match to TRBD2. The CDR3 runs to 15 residues. Germline V gives CDR1 SQVTM, CDR2 ANQGSEA. V lost 2 bases and J lost 7; bases outside the gene matches: 8. CDR3 bases: TGCAGCGTTGAATTTGTCCTAGCGGGAGAAAATGAGCAGTTCTTC. This encodes CSVEFVLAGENEQFF.

The V and J genes are TRBV6-1 and TRBJ2-6; unclear D gene. V was clipped by 0 bases and J by 0 bases, with 9 bases between them. CDR3 length equals 17 residues. Germline CDR1 MNHNS, CDR2 SASEGT. The DNA of the CDR3 is TGTGCCAGCAGTGAAGCGTCTTTTGGCTCTGGGGCCAACGTCCTGACTTTC. It codes for CASSEASFGSGANVLTF.

This clone appeared a few times. The rearrangement uses TRBV9 and TRBJ2-1; 10 bases are a match to TRBD2. Germline CDR1 is SGDLS and CDR2 is YYNGEE. Trimming removed 0 bases from V and 6 bases from J; junction bases left unmatched: 3. This CDR3 contains 15 residues. Here the CDR3 reads CASSVDWTSGNEQFF. The CDR3 DNA follows: TGTGCCAGCAGCGTAGATTGGACTAGCGGCAATGAGCAGTTCTTC.

V is TRBV7-3 and J is TRBJ1-1, with D perhaps matching TRBD1 (6 bases). In germline, CDR1 is SGHTA, CDR2 FQGTGA. The V and J ends lost 2 bases and 0 bases respectively, with 10 bases between them. The CDR3 covers 15 residues. CDR3 in amino acids: CASSLAQGLNTEAFF. In DNA form, the CDR3 reads TGTGCCAGCAGCTTAGCCCAGGGGTTGAACACTGAAGCTTTCTTT.